This entry describes one TCR beta chain. The data originate from a study of shared clonotypes between healthy human individuals. Here immunoSEQ multiplex PCR was the method, and the copy in TCRdb shows in-frame clones only, minus some. The sample holds roughly 2.5 million clones; more than 80% are singletons and the top ten take about 0.13%. CDR1 and CDR2 from the germline V gene are SGHAT and FQNNGV. V was clipped by 0 bases and J by 2 bases, with 12 bases between them. This CDR3 region has 16 residues. The sequence derives from a man aged 18 to 30 in good health. This rearrangement joins TRBV11-2 to TRBJ2-3; D is unresolved. The specimen was naive CD4+ T cells sorted from blood. Specified subset: CD45RA+ positively selected. Written as DNA, the CDR3 is TGTGCCAGCAGCTTAGATATCGGAACACCCACAGATACGCAGTATTTT. As protein: CASSLDIGTPTDTQYF.